The 28 T cell receptor beta chains below all came from one sample that was sequenced in a study of blood T cell repertoires in COVID-19 (dated by TCRdb to 2018 to 2021). Receptor amplification or capture employed the immunoSEQ multiplex PCR assay. This is the immuneACCESS table as TCRdb keeps it, with only in-frame sequences that have V and J called. A part of the clones is gone; compared with another copy, unresolved V genes explain less than half, and the rest is unexplained. For this sample the table gives 100,000 to 150,000 clones, of which 81% were detected only once. Clones ranked in the top ten supply more than 3% of the sample. Sequences were obtained from peripheral blood. These receptors all stem from a woman between 50 and 59 years old with acute or convalescent COVID-19.

V gene TRBV30 combines with J gene TRBJ1-1; tentatively, D is TRBD1 (6 bases). V lost 5 bases and J lost 1, with 8 bases in between. The CDR3 covers 12 residues. Germline V gene sequence: CDR1 GTSNPN, CDR2 SVGIG (reference sequence). The chain's CDR3 is CAWGTPNTEAFF. DNA for the CDR3: TGTGCCTGGGGGACACCGAACACTGAAGCTTTCTTT.

The gene calls are TRBV6-1 and TRBJ1-1; no clear D. The CDR3 contains 15 residues. V lost 3 bases and J 0 bases, leaving 11 bases between the germline ends. The germline V gene encodes CDR1 MNHNS and CDR2 SASEGT. The CDR3 DNA follows: TGTGCCAGCAGTGAGTTTAGACATTTGAACACTGAAGCTTTCTTT. This gives the protein CASSEFRHLNTEAFF.

This sequence joins TRBV28 and TRBJ1-6; 9 bases map to TRBD1. The V gene's germline CDR1 is MDHEN and CDR2 SYDVKM. This CDR3 has 14 amino acids. The V segment lost 4 bases and the J segment 8 bases; nucleotides outside the gene matches: 3. CDR3 sequence (DNA): TGTGCCAGCAGTTCTGGGACAGGGCATTCACCCCTCCACTTT. Protein: CASSSGTGHSPLHF. Combining the CDR3 with reference TRBV28 and TRBJ1-6 gives the whole variable domain DVKVTQSSRYLVKRTGEKVFLECVQDMDHENMFWYRQDPGLGLRLIYFSYDVKMKEKGDIPEGYSVSREKKERFSLILESASTNQTSMYLCASSSGTGHSPLHFGNGTRLTVT.

The chain has TRBV5-1 and TRBJ1-6; possibly TRBD1 for D (5 bases). V lost 0 bases, J lost 7 bases, and 11 bases lay in between. The germline V gene has CDR1 SGHRS and CDR2 YFSETQ. The CDR3 is 15 residues long. The CDR3 bases are TGCGCCAGCAGCTTGGAGTCCAGGGTCAATTCACCCCTCCACTTT. It translates to CASSLESRVNSPLHF.

The V gene is TRBV4-2, the J gene TRBJ2-3, with 8 bases matching TRBD2. Trimming took 3 bases from V and 2 from J; bases not matched to a gene: 7. CDR1 and CDR2 (germline): LGHNA, YNFKEQ. This CDR3 is built from 16 residues. CDR3 in DNA: TGTGCCAGCAGCCACTCGGCGGGAGGCACCACAGATACGCAGTATTTT. This sequence encodes CASSHSAGGTTDTQYF.

This clone has just one count. The chain joins TRBV5-1 to TRBJ1-1; tentative D call: TRBD1 (5 bases). CDR1 SGHRS and CDR2 YFSETQ come from the germline V gene. The CDR3 has 13 residues. V lost 4 bases to trimming and J lost 1 base, with 8 bases between them. CDR3 sequence: CASSVQENTEAFF. Written as DNA, the CDR3 is TGCGCCAGCAGCGTACAGGAGAACACTGAAGCTTTCTTT.

The V call is TRBV6-5, the J call TRBJ2-1, with D perhaps TRBD2 (6 bases). The CDR3 is 14 amino acids. Per the germline V gene, CDR1 is MNHEY and CDR2 is SVGAGI. Trimming took 6 bases from V and 7 from J, leaving 16 bases between them. For the CDR3, the DNA is TGTGCCAGCAGCCGCAGTTCGGGGGAGAATGAGCAGTTCTTC. Amino acids: CASSRSSGENEQFF.

This clone was recorded a few times. The chain couples TRBV4-2 to TRBJ1-5, with 7 bases that match TRBD1. The CDR3 has 14 residues. The junction had 4 bases not matched to a gene; V was cut back by 1 base and J by 7 bases. CDR1 is LGHNA, CDR2 YNFKEQ, per germline. DNA for the CDR3: TGTGCCAGCAGCCAAGGGCAGGGGGAACAGCCCCAGCATTTT. Amino acid sequence: CASSQGQGEQPQHF.

In its sample, this clone is medium-sized. The chain combines TRBV10-2 with TRBJ1-1; 8 bases map to TRBD1. J was trimmed by 5 bases and V by 5 bases; bases with no gene match: 1. Germline loops: CDR1 WSHSY, CDR2 SAAADI. The CDR3 consists of 12 residues. The CDR3 is CASSQGATEAFF. The CDR3 bases are TGCGCCAGCAGTCAGGGGGCTACTGAAGCTTTCTTT.

The chain combines TRBV28 with TRBJ1-2; D may be TRBD1 (5 bases). The V and J ends lost 7 bases and 4 bases respectively, with 16 bases between them. The CDR3 consists of 14 residues. Germline V CDR1 and CDR2: MDHEN, SYDVKM. CDR3 coding DNA: TGTGCCAGCATGTGGGGCAGGGCTTCCTATGGCTACACCTTC. It encodes CASMWGRASYGYTF.

This clone is termed medium-sized. The CDR3 DNA reads TGTGCCAGCAGTTTATTGGGCGGGAGTCTGTACGAGCAGTACTTC. Residues: CASSLLGGSLYEQYF. The chain joins TRBV28 to TRBJ2-7; 7 bases agree with TRBD2. Germline V gene data show CDR1 as MDHEN and CDR2 as SYDVKM. The CDR3 has 15 amino acids. V shed 1 base and J 4 bases; nucleotides not matched to a gene: 7.

This chain uses TRBV7-8 with TRBJ1-1, with a weak D call TRBD1 (6 bases). Trimming took off 3 bases at V and 5 bases at J, with 22 bases between the two ends. Germline V gene sequence: CDR1 SGHVS, CDR2 FQNEAQ. This CDR3 has 17 amino acids. The CDR3 sequence is CASSLFIGGSVGTEAFF. The CDR3 DNA is TGTGCCAGCAGCTTGTTCATTGGGGGCAGCGTGGGTACTGAAGCTTTCTTT.

The V gene is TRBV5-5, the J gene TRBJ2-3; weak D call: TRBD2 (5 bases). V lost 0 bases and J 2 bases, leaving 13 bases between the germline ends. The germline gives CDR1 SGHKS, CDR2 YYEKEE (reference sequence). The CDR3 loop spans 16 amino acids. The CDR3 is CASSLEGAANTDTQYF. CDR3 in DNA: TGTGCCAGCAGCTTGGAGGGAGCGGCAAACACAGATACGCAGTATTTT.

This chain links TRBV30 with TRBJ2-1, with D unresolved. The germline gives CDR1 GTSNPN, CDR2 SVGIG (reference sequence). V was trimmed by 0 bases and J by 7 bases, leaving 19 bases between them. The length of the CDR3 is 16 residues. CDR3 in amino acids: CAWSVRPRRGSNEQFF. DNA for the CDR3: TGTGCCTGGAGTGTACGACCCCGGCGAGGTAGTAATGAGCAGTTCTTC. The full variable domain, rest sourced from reference TRBV30 and TRBJ2-1, is SQTIHQWPATLVQPVGSPLSLECTVEGTSNPNLYWYRQAAGRGLQLLFYSVGIGQISSEVPQNLSASRPQDRQFILSSKKLLLSDSGFYLCAWSVRPRRGSNEQFFGPGTRLTVL.

The rearrangement links TRBV7-8 to TRBJ2-7; D gene uncertain. Germline V CDR1 and CDR2: SGHVS, FQNEAQ. The CDR3 sequence is 14 residues long. V was shortened by 2 bases and J by 0 bases, with 8 bases between the two germline ends. CDR3: CASSLRSLSYEQYF. Here the CDR3 DNA reads TGTGCCAGCAGCTTACGTTCCCTCTCCTACGAGCAGTACTTC.

V and J are TRBV12-2 and TRBJ2-5; the table's D gene call, TRBD1, was not cross checked with the DNA. TRBV12-2 is described as a pseudogene. The CDR3 length is 13 residues. CDR3 nucleotide sequence: TGTGCAAGTCGATGGGACAGTCAAGAGACCCAGTACTTC. This sequence encodes CASRWDSQETQYF.

The V gene is TRBV5-5, the J gene TRBJ1-3; tentatively, D is TRBD1 (6 bases). There are 19 residues in the CDR3. Per germline, CDR1 SGHKS and CDR2 YYEKEE (reference sequence). The V and J ends lost 4 bases and 0 bases respectively, with 23 bases between them. This CDR3 is CASSLQGFLPLNSGNTIYF. CDR3 coding DNA: TGTGCCAGCAGCCTACAGGGATTTCTCCCCCTAAACTCTGGAAACACCATATATTTT.

The chain is built from TRBV2 and TRBJ2-5, with 14 bases identical to TRBD2. The CDR3 extends over 18 amino acids. V shed 5 bases and J 2 bases; nucleotides not matched to a gene: 10. Germline CDR1 reads SNHLY; CDR2 reads FYNNEI. The DNA for the CDR3 is TGTGCCAGCAGTCCGCAAGGACTAGCGGGGGGATCGCAAGAGACCCAGTACTTC. Residues: CASSPQGLAGGSQETQYF.

The V gene is TRBV2, the J gene TRBJ1-4; D possibly corresponds to TRBD1 (5 bases). The length of the CDR3 is 13 residues. Per the germline V gene, CDR1 is SNHLY and CDR2 is FYNNEI. V was shortened by 5 bases and J by 4 bases, with 8 bases between the two germline ends. CDR3 sequence (DNA): TGTGCCAGCAGTAGGACATATAATGAAAAACTGTTTTTT. Translating it yields CASSRTYNEKLFF.

For the CDR3, the DNA is TGTGCCAGCAGTGGTGAAGGAGCGGGAGCGGGCACAGATACGCAGTATTTT. Protein product: CASSGEGAGAGTDTQYF. The genes are TRBV2 and TRBJ2-3; 8 bases are shared with TRBD2. The CDR3 totals 17 residues. Germline V gives CDR1 SNHLY, CDR2 FYNNEI. Trimming cost V 4 bases and J 1 base; bases outside gene matches: 10.

The rearrangement links TRBV4-2 to TRBJ2-7, with 8 bases matching TRBD2. This CDR3 comprises 15 residues. The J segment lost 4 bases and the V segment lost 6 bases, leaving 11 bases of the junction unmatched. Germline loops: CDR1 LGHNA, CDR2 YNFKEQ. CDR3 sequence (DNA): TGTGCCAGCAGACTAGCGGATGCTTTTGGGTACGAGCAGTACTTC. Translating gives CASRLADAFGYEQYF.

The gene calls are TRBV5-1 and TRBJ1-6, with D tentatively TRBD1 (6 bases). Between the trimmed V and J ends, which lost 0 bases and 8 bases, there was a span of 12 bases. CDR1 and CDR2 (germline): SGHRS, YFSETQ. The CDR3 is made up of 15 amino acids. CDR3 sequence: CASSLDQDSYSPLHF. The CDR3 region has the DNA TGCGCCAGCAGCTTGGACCAGGACAGTTATTCACCCCTCCACTTT.

The gene calls are TRBV5-4 and TRBJ2-7; the D gene is possibly TRBD1 (5 bases). Germline V gene lookup returns CDR1 SGHNT and CDR2 YYREEE (reference sequence). Trimming left V 5 bases short and J 2 bases short, with 11 bases between. The CDR3 is 13 amino acids. The CDR3 spells CASSIGEPYEQYF. In nucleotides, the CDR3 is TGTGCCAGCAGTATAGGGGAACCCTACGAGCAGTACTTC.

CDR3 region: CAWTQGPVNTEAFF. The CDR3 coding sequence is TGTGCCTGGACGCAGGGGCCCGTGAACACTGAAGCTTTCTTT. The chain links TRBV30 to TRBJ1-1; possible D gene TRBD1, 6 bases. The germline V gene has CDR1 GTSNPN and CDR2 SVGIG (reference sequence). The germline V and J ends were trimmed by 4 bases and 0 bases, with 12 bases remaining between them. The CDR3 runs to 14 residues. Using reference TRBV30 and TRBJ1-1 for the parts outside the CDR3, the full variable domain is SQTIHQWPATLVQPVGSPLSLECTVEGTSNPNLYWYRQAAGRGLQLLFYSVGIGQISSEVPQNLSASRPQDRQFILSSKKLLLSDSGFYLCAWTQGPVNTEAFFGQGTRLTVV.

As regards this clone: Other DNA variants within this sample encode the same CDR3. The CDR3 region is CASSQDRQGAQPQHF. The CDR3 DNA reads as TGTGCCAGCAGCCAAGACAGGCAGGGGGCTCAGCCCCAGCATTTT. J is TRBJ1-5 and V is TRBV3-1 (or the pseudogene TRBV3-2); TRBD1 aligns across 8 bases. Per germline, CDR1 LGHDT and CDR2 YNNKEL (reference sequence). The trim removed 0 bases at V and 6 bases at J, leaving 4 bases unmatched. The length of the CDR3 is 15 residues.

The chain carries TRBV6-5 and TRBJ1-2; 7 bases match TRBD1. The germline gives CDR1 MNHEY, CDR2 SVGAGI. The CDR3 has 15 amino acids. V dropped 6 bases and J dropped 8; count of bases not matched to a gene: 15. Here the CDR3 reads CASRVTVLSGGGYTF. The CDR3 region has the DNA TGTGCCAGCAGAGTTACAGTCTTGTCAGGGGGAGGCTACACCTTC.

The count of this clone is one. V gene TRBV28 combines with J gene TRBJ2-5, with a possible D match to TRBD1 (6 bases). The CDR3 contains 14 residues. CDR1 is MDHEN, CDR2 SYDVKM, per germline. V was pared by 3 bases and J by 9 bases, with 17 bases between. The CDR3, as DNA: TGTGCCAGCAGTTTTCAGGGGTCAGTAACGGCCCAGTACTTC. Encoded protein: CASSFQGSVTAQYF.

V gene TRBV19 combines with J gene TRBJ2-4, with D possibly being TRBD1 (6 bases). Germline CDR1 reads LNHDA; CDR2 reads SQIVND (reference sequence). The CDR3 runs 13 residues. V lost 3 bases and J 6 bases, leaving 9 bases between the germline ends. This CDR3 is CASSIRGINIQYF. The CDR3 DNA reads as TGTGCCAGTAGTATTAGGGGGATAAACATTCAGTACTTC.